These 6 T cell receptor beta chains were all obtained from the same sample, sequenced in a study of vaccination effects on CD4 cells after COVID-19 (dated by TCRdb to the early 2020s). In the ViraFEST assay, PBMC were stimulated with viral peptide pools, and antigen-specific CD4+ T cell clonotypes were then identified by expansion using TCR sequencing. After around 10 days of culture, CD4+ T cells were isolated with the EasySep CD4+ T cell isolation kit. Two doses of either the BNT162b2 or the mRNA-1273 mRNA SARS-CoV-2 vaccine were administered to participants. No antigen is known for these receptors. The library was built by means of the immunoSEQ multiplex PCR assay. Held by TCRdb, this immuneACCESS table contains in-frame sequences only and omits some clones. Under half of the omission traces to an unresolved V gene where checked; the cause of the rest is unknown. The sample table contains some 68,000 clones; only one count was recorded for about 80% of them. Approximately 1.3% of the sample rests with the top ten.

This specimen consisted of CD4+ T cells from PBMCs cultured with HCoV-229E spike peptides, obtained after COVID-19 vaccination. Explained via the paper, the cell subset or site label denotes: HCoV-229E spike overlapping peptide pool stimulation. The source is a human donor who received a COVID-19 vaccine.

The CDR3 reads CATSDSSIVETQYF. In DNA form, the CDR3 reads TGTGCCACCAGTGATTCCTCAATTGTGGAGACCCAGTACTTC. The gene calls are TRBV24-1 and TRBJ2-5; D not certain. CDR3 length equals 14 residues. Germline V gene sequence: CDR1 KGHDR, CDR2 SFDVKD. The V gene lost 2 bases and the J gene lost 5 bases, with 11 bases spanning the gap.

The chain carries TRBV6-1 and TRBJ1-1; D unclear. V was clipped by 2 bases and J by 0 bases, with 7 bases between them. CDR1 MNHNS and CDR2 SASEGT come from the germline V gene. The CDR3 length is 14 residues. The CDR3 region is CASSERQMNTEAFF. DNA of the CDR3: TGTGCCAGCAGTGAAAGGCAAATGAACACTGAAGCTTTCTTT.

The chain recombines TRBV6-4 with TRBJ1-5; TRBD1 matches 9 bases. Germline V lookup: CDR1 MRHNA, CDR2 SNTAGT. The trim removed 9 bases at V and 1 base at J, leaving 7 bases unmatched. The CDR3 sequence is 15 residues long. The CDR3 DNA is TGTGCCAGGAACAGGGGGCCCGAGAGCAATCAGCCCCAGCATTTT. Translation gives CARNRGPESNQPQHF.

This chain uses TRBV7-2 with TRBJ2-2; TRBD1 matches 7 bases. Germline V CDR1 and CDR2: SGHTA, FQGNSA. The ends lost 5 bases at V and 0 bases at J; junction bases unmatched: 6. The CDR3 covers 16 residues. This chain's CDR3 is CASSQQQGSNTGELFF. In DNA, the CDR3 is TGTGCCAGCAGCCAACAACAGGGGTCGAACACCGGGGAGCTGTTTTTT.

The gene calls are TRBV9 and TRBJ2-2, with D uncertain. The germline CDR1 and CDR2 sequences are SGDLS and YYNGEE. Trimming removed 0 bases at V and 9 bases at J, with 15 bases between. CDR3 length: 15 residues. CDR3: CASSVDRQEHRELFF. As DNA, the CDR3 is TGTGCCAGCAGCGTAGATCGGCAGGAACACCGGGAGCTGTTTTTT.

This chain connects TRBV6-5 to TRBJ1-3, with D perhaps matching TRBD1 (6 bases). The germline V and J ends were trimmed by 4 bases and 1 base, with 8 bases remaining between them. The CDR3 has 14 residues. CDR1 and CDR2 from the germline V gene are MNHEY and SVGAGI. The DNA of the CDR3 is TGTGCCAGCAGTTCAACAGGGTCTGGAAACACCATATATTTT. Its protein is CASSSTGSGNTIYF.